The present T cell receptor beta chain was sequenced within a study of T cells in Graves' hyperthyroidism and ophthalmopathy. The overall study: It was at initial diagnosis, before any treatment, that peripheral blood was collected.

Stable Graves' hyperthyroidism meant no ophthalmopathy progression within 18 months. The patients, who ranged from 18 to 65 in age, presented with newly diagnosed hyperthyroidism lasting under 2 months. PBMCs stemmed from around 10 ml fresh peripheral blood. What was amplified from RNA transcripts were TCR beta CDR3 regions. HTBI primers were used for first-round RT-PCR of the TCR CDR3. MiXCR was run by TCRdb on the multiplex PCR reads, yielding one entry per CDR3 protein. The repertoire includes roughly 800,000 distinct CDR3 sequences, more than 30% of them detected once, and approximately 8.7% sits in the top ten. Germline values: CDR1 SQVTM, CDR2 ANQGSEA. The CDR3 runs to 12 residues. Trimming pared 8 bases from V and 4 bases from J, leaving 14 bases between.

Sequenced input: blood. This clonotype was sampled from a man aged 18-30 years with Graves' hyperthyroidism. The V and J genes are TRBV29-1 and TRBJ1-1; D is possibly TRBD1 (6 bases). This CDR3 is CSSETGTTEAFF. The CDR3, as DNA: TGCAGCTCTGAAACAGGGACCACTGAAGCTTTCTTT.